This is a list of T cell receptor beta chains from one sample in a study of OX40 agonist ivuxolimab in advanced cancers. TCRdb's copy holds only in-frame clones and misses some; the assay was immunoSEQ multiplex PCR. This sample has some 97,000 clones, with 85% to 95% found just once. The specimen was CD4+ or CD8+ T cells sorted from blood, collected in a trial of the OX40 agonist ivuxolimab. These receptors came from an adult with an advanced solid tumor such as melanoma, head and neck, liver or kidney cancer. The CDR3 runs from the conserved cysteine through the conserved F or W. A D gene is named only where the DNA matches it firmly. A clone size is listed for some rows: how often the clone was seen (once, few, many), or a class if it is expanded.

v_gene,d_gene,len,abundance,j_gene,CDR3nt,CDR3aa
TRBV28,.,16,.,TRBJ2-3,TGTGCCAGCAGTTTTAACCAGAGACTAGTGGTGTATACGCAGTATTTT,CASSFNQRLVVYTQYF
TRBV5-5,.,15,.,TRBJ2-7,TGTGCCAGCAGCTTGGGGGGCAGCCTGTCCTACGAGCAGTACTTC,CASSLGGSLSYEQYF
TRBV7-3,.,13,.,TRBJ1-5,TGTGCCAGCGCGCTGGATAGCAATCAGCCCCAGCATTTT,CASALDSNQPQHF
TRBV7-9,.,16,.,TRBJ2-7,TGTGCCAGCAGCTTTGTCAGGGGGACTGGAGATGAGGAGCAGTACTTC,CASSFVRGTGDEEQYF
TRBV14,TRBD1,17,.,TRBJ1-1,TGTGCCAGCAGCCAGGGGTTGGGACAGGCTATGAACACTGAAGCTTTCTTT,CASSQGLGQAMNTEAFF
TRBV5-1,TRBD2,15,.,TRBJ2-7,TGCGCCAGCAGCTTCCCCGGGACTAGCGCCTACGAGCAGTACTTC,CASSFPGTSAYEQYF
TRBV21-1,.,16,.,TRBJ2-7,TGTGCCAGCAGCAAAGCGCTTTGGTTTCGGTACGGCGAGCAGTACTTC,CASSKALWFRYGEQYF
TRBV28,.,12,once,TRBJ2-5,TGTGCCAGCAGTAGAGACAAAGAGACCCAGTACTTC,CASSRDKETQYF
TRBV28,TRBD1,12,.,TRBJ2-1,TGTGCCAGCAGGGTTACAGGGGCCGAGCAGTTCTTC,CASRVTGAEQFF
TRBV27,.,15,.,TRBJ2-6,TGTGCCAGCAGTTTCGGAGACAGGGAGGCTCCCGTCCTGACTTTC,CASSFGDREAPVLTF